The 32 T cell receptor beta chains below all came from one sample that was sequenced in a study of Graves' ophthalmopathy and Graves' hyperthyroidism. Using RNA transcripts, the TCR beta CDR3 regions were amplified. Second-round multiplex PCR came after first-round RT-PCR with HTBI primers. TCRdb reprocessed the multiplex PCR reads with MiXCR, giving one entry per CDR3 protein. The table lists about 1.1 million distinct CDR3 sequences, about two fifths of them singletons. The sample taken for sequencing was peripheral blood or thyroid tissue (not recorded which). The receptors were sampled from an adult man with Graves' hyperthyroidism.

This clonotype was seen many times. This sequence joins TRBV5-1 and TRBJ2-2; no firm D call. Germline V CDR1 and CDR2: SGHRS, YFSETQ. Trimming cost V 2 bases and J 1 base, with 6 bases left between them. The CDR3 spans 14 residues. The DNA of the CDR3 is TGCGCCAGCAGCTTCACGGGGAACACCGGGGAGCTGTTTTTT. It encodes CASSFTGNTGELFF. Full variable domain (remainder filled in from reference TRBV5-1 and TRBJ2-2): KAGVTQTPRYLIKTRGQQVTLSCSPISGHRSVSWYQQTPGQGLQFLFEYFSETQRNKGNFPGRFSGRQFSNSRSEMNVSTLELGDSALYLCASSFTGNTGELFFGEGSRLTVL.

This clonotype has a count of ten or more. The chain couples TRBV7-9 to TRBJ1-6; possibly TRBD1 for D (5 bases). V was clipped by 5 bases and J by 9 bases, with 20 bases between them. Germline V gives CDR1 SEHNR, CDR2 FQNEAQ (reference sequence). The CDR3 extends over 16 amino acids. This chain's CDR3 is CASSPAGGGRTSPLHF. Written as DNA, the CDR3 is TGTGCCAGCAGCCCAGCTGGGGGGGGACGGACTTCACCCCTCCACTTT.

This clonotype has just one count. Written as DNA, the CDR3 is TGCAGTGCTCTACACAGGGTTCAGGCCGGGGAGCTGTTTTTT. It yields the protein CSALHRVQAGELFF. The chain is built from TRBV20-1 and TRBJ2-2, with D possibly TRBD1 on 6 matching bases. Germline V gene sequence: CDR1 DFQATT, CDR2 SNEGSKA (reference sequence). The germline V and J ends were trimmed by 5 bases and 6 bases, with 16 bases remaining between them. The CDR3 consists of 14 residues.

This clonotype was detected many times. This chain links TRBV15 with TRBJ2-5, with D unresolved. CDR1 and CDR2 (germline): LNHNV, YYDKDF (reference sequence). The germline V and J ends were trimmed by 3 bases and 5 bases, with 7 bases remaining between them. The CDR3 is 12 residues long. This chain's CDR3 is CATSREWETQYF. DNA of the CDR3: TGTGCCACCAGCAGGGAGTGGGAGACCCAGTACTTC.

This chain connects TRBV7-9 to TRBJ2-7; D is perhaps TRBD1 (6 bases). CDR1 is SEHNR and CDR2 is FQNEAQ in the germline V gene (reference sequence). This CDR3 contains 15 residues. Deletions cut 4 bases from V and 2 bases from J, with 15 bases between. CDR3 loop: CASSSTWTAPYEQYF. The CDR3 region has the DNA TGTGCCAGCAGCTCAACTTGGACAGCCCCCTACGAGCAGTACTTC.

This clonotype has ten or more counts. The rearrangement links TRBV20-1 to TRBJ2-7; TRBD2 matches at 10 bases. The V segment lost 1 base and the J segment 6 bases; nucleotides outside the gene matches: 6. The CDR3 runs to 14 residues. CDR1 DFQATT and CDR2 SNEGSKA come from the germline V gene (reference sequence). The CDR3 region has the DNA TGCAGTGCTAGAGGTCTAGCGGGAGACCCCGAGCAGTACTTC. Translating it yields CSARGLAGDPEQYF.

This clonotype came up many times. The chain has TRBV5-1 and TRBJ2-7; TRBD1 aligns across 11 bases. V shed 4 bases and J 1 base; nucleotides not matched to a gene: 4. The CDR3 loop spans 15 amino acids. Germline values: CDR1 SGHRS, CDR2 YFSETQ. The CDR3 protein is CASSTGQGASYEQYF. CDR3 nucleotide sequence: TGCGCCAGCAGCACCGGACAGGGGGCATCCTACGAGCAGTACTTC.

In regard to this clonotype: Given a much more abundant clone one base away, this may be a read error. The chain joins TRBV19 to TRBJ2-7; unclear D gene. Germline loops: CDR1 LNHDA, CDR2 SQIVND (reference sequence). The length of the CDR3 is 14 residues. Trimming pared 5 bases from V and 3 bases from J, leaving 14 bases between. The CDR3 spells CASSLDDLDYEQYF. CDR3 sequence (DNA): TGTGCCAGTAGTCTCGACGACCTGGACTACGAGCAGTACTTC. Full variable domain (missing parts from reference TRBV19 and TRBJ2-7): DGGITQSPKYLFRKEGQNVTLSCEQNLNHDAMYWYRQDPGQGLRLIYYSQIVNDFQKGDIAEGYSVSREKKESFPLTVTSAQKNPTAFYLCASSLDDLDYEQYFGPGTRLTVT.

V is TRBV29-1 and J is TRBJ2-5; the match to TRBD1 covers 11 bases. CDR3 length: 13 amino acids. The junction had 6 bases not matched to a gene; V was cut back by 8 bases and J by 4 bases. CDR1 SQVTM and CDR2 ANQGSEA come from the germline V gene. Here the CDR3 DNA reads TGCAGCAACCAAGGGACAGGGGGAGAGACCCAGTACTTC. It translates to CSNQGTGGETQYF.

The sample holds many counts of this clonotype. The rearrangement joins TRBV9 to TRBJ1-1; D gene ambiguous. Germline CDR1 SGDLS, CDR2 YYNGEE. Trimming removed 3 bases at V and 0 bases at J, with 12 bases between. The CDR3 runs to 15 residues. Written as DNA, the CDR3 is TGTGCCAGCAGCGCCTCGGGGAGGGTGAACACTGAAGCTTTCTTT. Translation: CASSASGRVNTEAFF.

This clonotype has a count of ten or more. The chain uses TRBV20-1 and TRBJ1-2; D is unresolved. This CDR3 comprises 13 residues. From germline, CDR1 is DFQATT and CDR2 SNEGSKA (reference sequence). V dropped 6 bases and J dropped 5 bases, with 16 bases sitting between them. The CDR3 DNA reads as TGCAGTGCGCCGGCACAGCGCAATTATGGCTACACCTTC. This translates into CSAPAQRNYGYTF.

This clonotype has just a few counts. This rearrangement joins TRBV19 to TRBJ1-5; D is perhaps TRBD1 (6 bases). The CDR3 contains 15 residues. Trimming stripped 11 bases from V and 3 bases from J, with 20 bases between. CDR1 is LNHDA and CDR2 is SQIVND in the germline V gene (reference sequence). The CDR3 loop reads CAAKTGSATNQPQHF. As DNA, the CDR3 is TGTGCCGCCAAAACAGGGTCCGCTACCAATCAGCCCCAGCATTTT.

In its sample, this clonotype was seen a few times. The chain has TRBV6-2 or TRBV6-3 and TRBJ1-5; D remains ambiguous. Germline-derived CDR1 and CDR2 are MNHEY and SVGEGT. Trimming took 5 bases from V and 4 from J, leaving 9 bases between them. The CDR3 has 13 residues. CDR3 coding DNA: TGTGCCAGCAGTGAAACGGTAAATCAGCCCCAGCATTTT. It yields the protein CASSETVNQPQHF.

This clonotype was recorded at least ten times. The chain uses TRBV20-1 and TRBJ2-7; the match to TRBD2 covers 7 bases. CDR1 is DFQATT, CDR2 SNEGSKA, per germline (reference sequence). After removal of 6 bases from V and 2 bases from J, the junction contained 7 bases not matched to a gene. This CDR3 contains 13 residues. Here the CDR3 reads CSASGLVTYEQYF. CDR3 nucleotide sequence: TGCAGTGCCAGTGGACTAGTCACCTACGAGCAGTACTTC.

The V call is TRBV12-3 or TRBV12-4, the J call TRBJ2-2; TRBD2 agrees at 9 bases. V was pared by 7 bases and J by 9 bases, with 9 bases of the junction left unmatched. The CDR3 length is 14 residues. The CDR3 spells CASTGWRGGRELFF. The CDR3 bases are TGTGCCAGCACGGGGTGGCGGGGGGGCCGGGAGCTGTTTTTT.

This clonotype appeared many times. This chain links TRBV2 with TRBJ2-5; D is undetermined. Trimming stripped 1 base from V and 0 bases from J, with 6 bases between. CDR3 length equals 14 residues. CDR1 is SNHLY and CDR2 is FYNNEI in the germline V gene. Written as DNA, the CDR3 is TGTGCCAGCAGTGAAGGGGTATACCAAGAGACCCAGTACTTC. Amino acid sequence: CASSEGVYQETQYF.

In this sample, this clonotype turned up a few times. The J gene is TRBJ2-7, the V gene TRBV11-2; no clear D gene. The CDR3 totals 14 residues. CDR1 SGHAT and CDR2 FQNNGV come from the germline V gene. The ends were cut back, 0 bases at V and 2 bases at J, with 8 bases in the middle. The CDR3 here is CASSLDTGPYEQYF. CDR3 in DNA: TGTGCCAGCAGCTTAGATACGGGCCCCTACGAGCAGTACTTC.

The chain has TRBV5-1 and TRBJ1-6, with TRBD1 identical over 9 bases. This CDR3 comprises 15 residues. Germline CDR1 and CDR2: SGHRS and YFSETQ. V dropped 0 bases and J dropped 8; count of bases not matched to a gene: 3. This chain's CDR3 is CASSLGDRDDSPLHF. Written as DNA, the CDR3 is TGCGCCAGCAGCTTGGGGGACAGGGATGATTCACCCCTCCACTTT.

In this sample, this clonotype turned up many times. The rearrangement joins TRBV7-8 to TRBJ2-7; D gene ambiguous. The V end was cut by 6 bases, the J end by 2 bases, with 11 bases between. The CDR3 covers 13 residues. Germline-derived CDR1 and CDR2 are SGHVS and FQNEAQ. In nucleotides, the CDR3 is TGTGCCAGCAGAAGTCGACTTGCCTACGAGCAGTACTTC. Amino acid sequence: CASRSRLAYEQYF. Using reference TRBV7-8 and TRBJ2-7 for the parts outside the CDR3, the full variable domain is GAGVSQSPRYKVAKRGQDVALRCDPISGHVSLFWYQQALGQGPEFLTYFQNEAQLDKSGLPSDRFFAERPEGSVSTLKIQRTQQEDSAVYLCASRSRLAYEQYFGPGTRLTVT.

Of note for this clonotype: One junction end disagrees with the germline gene, perhaps due to a read error. The chain is built from TRBV6-5 and TRBJ1-4, with 7 bases identical to TRBD1. Germline-derived CDR1 and CDR2 are MNHEY and SVGAGI. The CDR3 length is 14 residues. The CDR3 loop reads CAISIRQGGEKLFF. In DNA form, the CDR3 reads TGTGCCATCAGTATCCGACAGGGAGGTGAAAAACTGTTTTTT.

Concerning this clonotype: A single base separates this from a much larger clone, so it may be a read error. The chain links TRBV20-1 to TRBJ1-1; D uncertain. There are 14 residues in the CDR3. The germline V gene has CDR1 DFQATT and CDR2 SNEGSKA (reference sequence). The CDR3 bases are TGCAGTGCTAGAACTCCCCCAAAGAACGCTGAAGCTTTCTTT. It is translated as CSARTPPKNAEAFF.

The chain recombines TRBV5-1 with TRBJ1-1, with a weak D call TRBD1 (5 bases). This CDR3 region has 15 residues. Trimming removed 3 bases from V and 0 bases from J, with 12 bases in between. Germline CDR1 is SGHRS and CDR2 is YFSETQ. The CDR3 bases are TGCGCCAGCAGCTACGGGGCCAACATGAACACTGAAGCTTTCTTT. This gives the protein CASSYGANMNTEAFF.

This chain connects TRBV29-1 to TRBJ1-3; 8 bases align to TRBD1. Germline V gives CDR1 SQVTM, CDR2 ANQGSEA. Losses at the gene ends were 0 bases for V and 8 bases for J; bases not matched to a gene: 12. The CDR3 totals 16 residues. The CDR3 sequence: CSVEDRGQAYGYTIYF. The CDR3 nucleotides are TGCAGCGTTGAAGATCGGGGACAGGCGTATGGCTACACCATATATTTT. Full variable domain (rest looked up from reference TRBV29-1 and TRBJ1-3): SAVISQKPSRDICQRGTSLTIQCQVDSQVTMMFWYRQQPGQSLTLIATANQGSEATYESGFVIDKFPISRPNLTFSTLTVSNMSPEDSSIYLCSVEDRGQAYGYTIYFGEGSWLTVV.

V is TRBV12-3 or TRBV12-4 and J is TRBJ2-6; 8 nucleotides align to TRBD1. The J segment lost 0 bases and the V segment lost 6 bases, leaving 7 bases of the junction unmatched. This CDR3 is 17 amino acids long. CDR3 bases: TGTGCCAGCAGGAAGACAGGGGTCGTCTCTGGGGCCAACGTCCTGACTTTC. It yields the protein CASRKTGVVSGANVLTF.

This sequence joins TRBV7-2 and TRBJ1-5; D ambiguous. Per germline, CDR1 SGHTA and CDR2 FQGNSA. V lost 5 bases, J lost 14 bases, and 19 bases lay in between. The CDR3 extends over 13 amino acids. The CDR3 is CASSPTRADYEHF. For the CDR3, the DNA is TGTGCCAGCAGCCCAACTCGGGCAGACTACGAGCATTTT.

This clonotype was seen many times. The chain joins TRBV7-8 to TRBJ2-7, with D tentatively TRBD2 (6 bases). The CDR3 covers 16 residues. The V gene's germline CDR1 is SGHVS and CDR2 FQNEAQ. The V end was cut by 5 bases, the J end by 3 bases, with 20 bases between. In DNA form, the CDR3 reads TGTGCCAGCAGCCCCGTAGTGGCTAGCGCCAGCTACGAGCAGTACTTC. Protein: CASSPVVASASYEQYF.

The chain couples TRBV10-2 to TRBJ1-2, with 12 bases matching TRBD1. This CDR3 is built from 13 residues. The V segment lost 7 bases and the J segment 10 bases; nucleotides outside the gene matches: 7. Germline V gives CDR1 WSHSY, CDR2 SAAADI. CDR3 sequence (DNA): TGCGCCAGCAATCCGGGACAGGGGGCGGACTACACCTTC. It yields the protein CASNPGQGADYTF.

The table lists this clonotype with many counts. This chain joins TRBV2 and TRBJ2-5, with D unresolved. CDR3 length equals 14 residues. The germline V gene encodes CDR1 SNHLY and CDR2 FYNNEI. V was shortened by 5 bases and J by 4 bases, with 14 bases between the two germline ends. In DNA form, the CDR3 reads TGTGCCAGCAGTAAACGACCCCCCCCAGAGACCCAGTACTTC. Its translation is CASSKRPPPETQYF.

This clonotype was seen many times. This chain uses TRBV9 with TRBJ2-7, with D possibly called TRBD1 or TRBD2 (6 bases each). The V and J ends lost 4 bases and 2 bases respectively, with 16 bases between them. CDR1 and CDR2 from the germline V gene are SGDLS and YYNGEE. This CDR3 spans 15 amino acids. CDR3 amino acids: CASSPSVGGPYEQYF. The CDR3 nucleotides read TGTGCCAGCAGCCCCTCGGTTGGGGGGCCCTACGAGCAGTACTTC.

This rearrangement joins TRBV2 to TRBJ1-4, with 7 bases that match TRBD1. The V gene's germline CDR1 is SNHLY and CDR2 FYNNEI. Trimming cost V 8 bases and J 16 bases; bases outside gene matches: 1. The CDR3 covers 8 residues. CDR3 loop: CASRDRFF. The CDR3 region has the DNA TGTGCCAGCCGGGACAGGTTTTTT.

This clonotype was observed at least ten times. This chain uses TRBV7-9 with TRBJ1-2; no definite D call. Germline-derived CDR1 and CDR2 are SEHNR and FQNEAQ (reference sequence). Trimming removed 6 bases at V and 6 bases at J, with 20 bases between. The CDR3 sequence is 15 residues long. CDR3 in amino acids: CASSQNPAGRHGYTF. For the CDR3, the DNA is TGTGCCAGCAGTCAAAACCCGGCGGGTAGGCATGGCTACACCTTC.

In this sample, this clonotype turned up many times. The chain links TRBV5-1 to TRBJ1-4; D gene uncertain. The CDR3 totals 12 residues. The V and J ends lost 0 bases and 7 bases respectively, with 4 bases between them. Germline lookup yields CDR1 SGHRS and CDR2 YFSETQ. This chain's CDR3 is CASSLEFEKLFF. DNA for the CDR3: TGCGCCAGCAGCTTGGAGTTTGAAAAACTGTTTTTT.